One and the same sample provided the 25 T cell receptor beta chains below, sequenced in a study of cytomegalovirus exposure and HLA in healthy donors. Both 60 Vbeta primers and 13 Jbeta primers went into the PCR. The repertoire was sequenced with immunoSEQ multiplex PCR; TCRdb's copy has only in-frame clones and lacks some. This sample has 200,000 or so clones, with 84% found just once. Sequenced sample: PBMCs. Receptor source: a boy aged 5 to 17 in good health and CMV-seronegative.

The chain has TRBV27 and TRBJ2-1; TRBD2 aligns across 8 bases. V gave up 5 bases and J gave up 3 bases; unmatched junction bases: 21. Germline assignment: CDR1 MNHEY and CDR2 SMNVEV (reference sequence). CDR3 length: 20 amino acids. The CDR3 bases are TGTGCCAGCAGTCCTACTCAAACCTCCATAGCTAGCGGGTTCTACAATGAGCAGTTCTTC. Amino acid sequence: CASSPTQTSIASGFYNEQFF.

This chain joins TRBV15 and TRBJ2-7; TRBD2 might be the D (5 bases). In germline, CDR1 is LNHNV, CDR2 YYDKDF (reference sequence). V was cut by 4 bases and J by 3 bases, with 10 bases left in between. The CDR3 contains 13 residues. CDR3 nucleotides: TGTGCCACCAGCAAGCCAGCGGACTACGAGCAGTACTTC. This codes for CATSKPADYEQYF.

The chain links TRBV6-5 to TRBJ1-1, with D hard to call. This CDR3 contains 10 residues. Trimming left V 6 bases short and J 10 bases short, with 9 bases between. The germline CDR1 and CDR2 sequences are MNHEY and SVGAGI. CDR3 coding DNA: TGTGCCAGCAGAGCAAGTGGAGCTTTCTTT. This sequence encodes CASRASGAFF.

This chain uses TRBV29-1 with TRBJ2-5; a possible D gene is TRBD2 (6 bases). CDR1 SQVTM and CDR2 ANQGSEA come from the germline V gene. The CDR3 sequence is 12 residues long. Trimming shortened V by 4 bases and J by 4 bases, and 10 bases separated the two germline ends. CDR3 sequence (DNA): TGCAGCGTTGTCAGTAGCGGAGAGACCCAGTACTTC. Translated, it gives CSVVSSGETQYF.

V gene TRBV7-2 combines with J gene TRBJ2-7, with TRBD2 matching over 11 bases. The CDR3 length is 18 residues. Looked up from germline, CDR1 is SGHTA and CDR2 is FQGNSA. Unmatched junction bases numbered 13, after V lost 5 bases and J lost 1 base. The CDR3 region has the DNA TGTGCCAGCAGCCGACCGCAAACCTTAGCGGGAGGGTCCTACGAGCAGTACTTC. Translated: CASSRPQTLAGGSYEQYF.

This CDR3 reads CASRMAGGVGQPQHF. CDR3 coding DNA: TGTGCCAGCAGAATGGCAGGGGGCGTGGGTCAGCCCCAGCATTTT. The chain combines TRBV6-1 with TRBJ1-5, with TRBD1 matching over 8 bases. The germline gives CDR1 MNHNS, CDR2 SASEGT. After removal of 6 bases from V and 6 bases from J, the junction contained 10 bases not matched to a gene. The length of the CDR3 is 15 residues.

A note on this clone: A junction end diverges from the germline sequence, so it may reflect a read error. CDR3 DNA: TGTGCCAGTAGTTATCTTTTACGCACTGGAGCTTTCTTT. The encoded protein is CASSYLLRTGAFF. This sequence joins TRBV19 and TRBJ1-1; D not certain. Germline-derived CDR1 and CDR2 are LNHDA and SQIVND (reference sequence). The CDR3 extends over 13 amino acids.

The V and J genes are TRBV27 and TRBJ2-3, with 8 positions matching TRBD2. This CDR3 contains 16 residues. Germline loops: CDR1 MNHEY, CDR2 SMNVEV (reference sequence). J lost 1 base, V lost 5 bases, and 8 bases had no gene match. The CDR3 loop reads CASSRPGGAGTDTQYF. In nucleotides, the CDR3 is TGTGCCAGCAGTCGTCCCGGGGGGGCCGGCACAGATACGCAGTATTTT.

As concerns this clone: One end of the junction does not line up with germline, which may come from a read error. The rearrangement joins TRBV7-9 to TRBJ2-2, with 12 positions matching TRBD2. The germline V gene encodes CDR1 SEHNR and CDR2 FQNEAQ (reference sequence). The CDR3 covers 17 residues. The CDR3 spells CSSSTPSGRARTGELFF. Written as DNA, the CDR3 is TGTTCCAGCAGCACCCCTAGCGGGAGGGCGAGGACCGGGGAGCTGTTTTTT. The full variable domain, its missing parts supplied by reference TRBV7-9 and TRBJ2-2, is DTGVSQNPRHKITKRGQNVTFRCDPISEHNRLYWYRQTLGQGPEFLTYFQNEAQLEKSRLLSDRFSAERPKGSFSTLEIQRTEQGDSAMYLCSSSTPSGRARTGELFFGEGSRLTVL.

J is TRBJ2-1 and V is TRBV28, with TRBD2 matching over 9 bases. The CDR3 spans 15 residues. Unmatched junction bases numbered 8, after V lost 8 bases and J lost 3 bases. Per the germline V gene, CDR1 is MDHEN and CDR2 is SYDVKM. For the CDR3, the DNA is TGTGCCAGCGAGACTAGCGGAGGACGCTACAATGAGCAGTTCTTC. Its protein is CASETSGGRYNEQFF.

The rearrangement joins TRBV5-1 to TRBJ2-7, with a tentative D call TRBD1 (6 bases). Germline V lookup: CDR1 SGHRS, CDR2 YFSETQ. The CDR3 has 12 amino acids. Between the trimmed V and J ends, which lost 4 bases and 6 bases, there was a span of 11 bases. For the CDR3, the DNA is TGCGCCAGCAGCGATACAGGGCTCGAGCAGTACTTC. It yields the protein CASSDTGLEQYF.

This clone has a handful of counts. This sequence joins TRBV6-5 and TRBJ1-1; 7 positions agree with TRBD1. The CDR3 extends over 13 amino acids. Germline V lookup: CDR1 MNHEY, CDR2 SVGAGI. V was clipped by 5 bases and J by 1 base; unmatched bases: 1. The CDR3 is CASSRQGNTEAFF. DNA for the CDR3: TGTGCCAGCAGTAGACAGGGGAACACTGAAGCTTTCTTT.

The gene calls are TRBV5-6 and TRBJ2-7; D unresolved. V was pared by 0 bases and J by 4 bases, with 5 bases between. Germline values: CDR1 SGHDT, CDR2 YYEEEE. The CDR3 is 12 amino acids. The CDR3, as DNA: TGTGCCAGCAGCTTGGGCCGGTACGAGCAGTACTTC. Its protein product is CASSLGRYEQYF.

A single count supports this clone. CDR3 region: CASGGQGGHGYTF. The CDR3 coding sequence is TGTGCCAGCGGAGGACAGGGGGGACATGGCTACACCTTC. The rearrangement joins TRBV27 to TRBJ1-2, with TRBD1 identical over 10 bases. Germline V gene sequence: CDR1 MNHEY, CDR2 SMNVEV (reference sequence). J gave up 6 bases and V 8 bases, and 6 bases lay outside the gene matches. The CDR3 totals 13 residues.

The rearrangement uses TRBV18 and TRBJ2-1; maybe TRBD1 (6 bases). Deletions cut 2 bases from V and 5 bases from J, with 10 bases between. Germline CDR1 is KGHSH and CDR2 is LQKENI. The CDR3 totals 14 residues. CDR3 nucleotides: TGTGCCAGCTCACCAGAGGACAGAGACAATGAGCAGTTCTTC. Residues: CASSPEDRDNEQFF. The variable domain in full, with the rest retrieved from reference TRBV18 and TRBJ2-1, is NAGVMQNPRHLVRRRGQEARLRCSPMKGHSHVYWYRQLPEEGLKFMVYLQKENIIDESGMPKERFSAEFPKEGPSILRIQQVVRGDSAAYFCASSPEDRDNEQFFGPGTRLTVL.

The V gene is TRBV6-5, the J gene TRBJ2-7; TRBD1 agrees at 9 bases. V shed 1 base, J shed 5 bases, and the junction held 3 bases outside the gene matches. The CDR3 extends over 14 amino acids. Germline V gives CDR1 MNHEY, CDR2 SVGAGI. CDR3 coding DNA: TGTGCCAGCAGTTACTACAGGGGGCGTAACGAGCAGTACTTC. It encodes CASSYYRGRNEQYF.

This clone was seen more than once but under ten times. The J gene is TRBJ1-5, the V gene TRBV6-5, with a tentative D call TRBD1 (5 bases). CDR1 MNHEY and CDR2 SVGAGI come from the germline V gene. CDR3 length: 13 amino acids. V dropped 6 bases and J dropped 2 bases, with 8 bases sitting between them. CDR3: CASRGAGNQPQHF. The CDR3 DNA reads as TGTGCCAGCAGAGGGGCGGGCAATCAGCCCCAGCATTTT.

The rearrangement uses TRBV13 and TRBJ2-1; no definite D call. CDR1 is PRHDT and CDR2 is FYEKMQ in the germline V gene (reference sequence). This CDR3 has 14 residues. Trimming shortened V by 4 bases and J by 4 bases, and 11 bases separated the two germline ends. CDR3 residues: CASSSTTDYNEQFF. The DNA of the CDR3 is TGTGCCAGCAGCTCGACAACAGATTACAATGAGCAGTTCTTC.

The chain combines TRBV9 with TRBJ2-7; D is perhaps TRBD1 (6 bases). Germline V gives CDR1 SGDLS, CDR2 YYNGEE. V gave up 0 bases and J gave up 1 base, with 8 bases separating them. The CDR3 length is 14 residues. This CDR3 is CASSVGGQSYEQYF. CDR3 coding DNA: TGTGCCAGCAGCGTAGGCGGACAGTCCTACGAGCAGTACTTC.

The chain links TRBV6-6 to TRBJ1-5; D gene ambiguous. Trimming shortened V by 6 bases and J by 12 bases, and 18 bases separated the two germline ends. Germline CDR1 is MNHNY and CDR2 is SVGAGI (reference sequence). The CDR3 contains 13 residues. The DNA of the CDR3 is TGTGCCAGCAGCCAAAAGACTGTACAACACCAGCATTTT. Its translation: CASSQKTVQHQHF.

The rearrangement links TRBV20-1 to TRBJ2-7; D remains unclear. The CDR3 consists of 11 residues. Trimming pared 3 bases from V and 5 bases from J, leaving 8 bases between. Germline V gene data show CDR1 as DFQATT and CDR2 as SNEGSKA (reference sequence). The CDR3 sequence: CSARESHEQYF. DNA of the CDR3: TGCAGTGCTAGGGAGAGCCACGAGCAGTACTTC.

The rearrangement links TRBV4-1 to TRBJ1-1; tentative D call: TRBD1 (5 bases). Trimming took off 0 bases at V and 10 bases at J, with 18 bases between the two ends. Germline V gene sequence: CDR1 MGHRA, CDR2 YSYEKL. The CDR3 extends over 15 amino acids. In DNA, the CDR3 is TGCGCCAGCAGCCAAGATCAGGTAGGACCCAGGGTAGCTTTCTTT. This sequence encodes CASSQDQVGPRVAFF.

The genes are TRBV28 and TRBJ1-1; D remains ambiguous. This CDR3 has 12 residues. Trimming left V 5 bases short and J 6 bases short, with 10 bases between. Germline-derived CDR1 and CDR2 are MDHEN and SYDVKM. The CDR3 DNA sequence: TGTGCCAGCAGTCGACGGGGTCCTGAAGCTTTCTTT. It specifies CASSRRGPEAFF.

The rearrangement links TRBV5-1 to TRBJ2-3; TRBD1 matches at 8 bases. This CDR3 has 16 amino acids. V dropped 3 bases and J dropped 3; count of bases not matched to a gene: 9. Germline assignment: CDR1 SGHRS and CDR2 YFSETQ. The CDR3 region is CASSSFGTGVTDTQYF. The CDR3 region has the DNA TGCGCCAGCAGCTCGTTCGGGACAGGTGTTACAGATACGCAGTATTTT.

V gene TRBV5-5 combines with J gene TRBJ1-2; TRBD1 matches 9 bases. V shed 1 base and J 8 bases; nucleotides not matched to a gene: 6. CDR3 length equals 14 residues. Germline V gene sequence: CDR1 SGHKS, CDR2 YYEKEE (reference sequence). This CDR3 reads CASSLTGGAGGYTF. The CDR3 DNA reads as TGTGCCAGCAGCTTGACAGGGGGCGCCGGCGGCTACACCTTC. The full variable domain, rest sourced from reference TRBV5-5 and TRBJ1-2, is DAGVTQSPTHLIKTRGQQVTLRCSPISGHKSVSWYQQVLGQGPQFIFQYYEKEERGRGNFPDRFSARQFPNYSSELNVNALLLGDSALYLCASSLTGGAGGYTFGSGTRLTVV.